These 13 T cell receptor beta chains came from one sample sequenced in a study of T-cell memory formation after mild COVID-19. TCRdb itself ran the 5' RACE reads through MiXCR, one entry per CDR3 protein. The data show roughly 350,000 distinct CDR3 sequences, with approximately 27% seen just once and about 14% held by the top ten. The material sequenced was PBMCs or a T cell subset sorted from them (not recorded which). All receptors derive from an adult woman who had mild COVID-19 (a few samples of this study predate the infection). Cell type and time point are not known.

This clonotype was observed at least ten times. The gene calls are TRBV7-8 and TRBJ2-1, with 9 bases lining up with TRBD2. This CDR3 has 16 residues. Germline CDR1 reads SGHVS; CDR2 reads FQNEAQ. Trimming took 5 bases from V and 7 from J; bases not matched to a gene: 12. CDR3 protein: CASSPGGGGLKNEQFF. In DNA, the CDR3 is TGTGCCAGCAGCCCTGGCGGGGGGGGCCTGAAGAATGAGCAGTTCTTC.

V gene TRBV5-1 combines with J gene TRBJ1-2; possibly TRBD1 for D (6 bases). Germline CDR1 SGHRS, CDR2 YFSETQ. V was clipped by 1 base and J by 3 bases, with 10 bases between them. The length of the CDR3 is 14 residues. The CDR3 spells CASSLIGGDYGYTF. DNA of the CDR3: TGCGCCAGCAGCTTGATTGGGGGCGACTATGGCTACACCTTC.

The rearrangement uses TRBV27 and TRBJ2-7; TRBD1 aligns across 10 bases. Germline lookup yields CDR1 MNHEY and CDR2 SMNVEV (reference sequence). Germline trimming cut 5 bases from V and 1 base from J; bases unmatched to any gene: 8. The CDR3 totals 16 residues. In nucleotides, the CDR3 is TGTGCCAGCAGTCCTATCCGACAGGGGGCTTCCTACGAGCAGTACTTC. It encodes CASSPIRQGASYEQYF.

CDR3: CASSQDGTSTDTQYF. The DNA of the CDR3 is TGTGCCAGCAGCCAAGATGGGACTAGCACAGATACGCAGTATTTT. The chain employs TRBV3-1 and TRBJ2-3; possible D gene TRBD2, 6 bases. CDR3 length equals 15 residues. Germline values: CDR1 LGHDT, CDR2 YNNKEL (reference sequence). Trimming took off 0 bases at V and 0 bases at J, with 7 bases between the two ends.

This clonotype was observed a handful of times. V gene TRBV6-1 combines with J gene TRBJ2-5; D possibly uses TRBD1 or TRBD2 (5 bases each). V lost 4 bases and J 5 bases, leaving 8 bases between the germline ends. Germline CDR1 and CDR2: MNHNS and SASEGT. This CDR3 has 12 residues. The CDR3 bases are TGTGCCAGCAGTGGGGACGTGGAGACCCAGTACTTC. Encoded protein: CASSGDVETQYF.

This clonotype has more than one count but fewer than ten. This sequence joins TRBV5-1 and TRBJ2-7; 9 bases are a match to TRBD1. After removal of 3 bases from V and 3 bases from J, the junction contained 7 bases not matched to a gene. CDR1 is SGHRS and CDR2 is YFSETQ in the germline V gene. The CDR3 contains 15 residues. CDR3 bases: TGCGCCAGCAGCTATAATACAGGGGGCGTCTACGAGCAGTACTTC. Its translation: CASSYNTGGVYEQYF.

This clonotype was seen more than once but under ten times. The V and J genes are TRBV6-6 and TRBJ1-1; D is possibly TRBD1 (5 bases). This CDR3 is built from 15 residues. The germline V gene encodes CDR1 MNHNY and CDR2 SVGAGI (reference sequence). V was pared by 6 bases and J by 1 base, with 15 bases between. CDR3: CASRGDRRGNTEAFF. CDR3 DNA: TGTGCCAGCAGGGGGGACCGGAGGGGGAACACTGAAGCTTTCTTT.

Only a few counts were recorded for this clonotype. This sequence joins TRBV7-2 and TRBJ2-3; no firm D call. The CDR3 is 15 amino acids. V lost 4 bases and J 3 bases, leaving 14 bases between the germline ends. CDR1 is SGHTA, CDR2 FQGNSA, per germline. The CDR3 spells CASSSPVSKTDTQYF. The CDR3 nucleotides read TGTGCCAGCAGCTCGCCCGTTTCGAAAACAGATACGCAGTATTTT.

In its sample, this clonotype was seen a few times. This sequence joins TRBV12-3 or TRBV12-4 and TRBJ2-2; unclear D gene. Trimming shortened V by 1 base and J by 3 bases, and 6 bases separated the two germline ends. The CDR3 runs 14 residues. DNA for the CDR3: TGTGCCAGCAGTTTAGGGCAGCACACCGGGGAGCTGTTTTTT. It specifies CASSLGQHTGELFF.

The chain combines TRBV20-1 with TRBJ1-1, with a possible D match to TRBD1 (6 bases). This CDR3 has 15 amino acids. V gave up 4 bases and J gave up 0 bases, with 15 bases separating them. Per the germline V gene, CDR1 is DFQATT and CDR2 is SNEGSKA (reference sequence). In nucleotides, the CDR3 is TGCAGTGCTACAGGGGCCGGGTTACTGAACACTGAAGCTTTCTTT. Translating gives CSATGAGLLNTEAFF.

The chain recombines TRBV15 with TRBJ1-6; D unresolved. Germline-derived CDR1 and CDR2 are LNHNV and YYDKDF (reference sequence). V lost 0 bases to trimming and J lost 10 bases, with 7 bases between them. CDR3 length: 13 residues. The CDR3 sequence is CATSREFVSPLHF. Written as DNA, the CDR3 is TGTGCCACCAGCAGAGAATTTGTATCACCCCTCCACTTT.

In its sample, this clonotype was seen many times. This chain connects TRBV5-6 to TRBJ1-1; D possibly corresponds to TRBD1 (5 bases). The CDR3 extends over 14 amino acids. The V gene's germline CDR1 is SGHDT and CDR2 YYEEEE. The V end lost 4 bases, the J end lost 0 bases, and 10 bases lay between the germline ends. CDR3 residues: CASSLTDLNTEAFF. The DNA of the CDR3 is TGTGCCAGCAGCCTGACAGACCTGAACACTGAAGCTTTCTTT.

This clonotype appeared a few times. This chain links TRBV2 with TRBJ2-7; 7 bases match TRBD2. With V trimmed by 9 bases and J by 2 bases, 13 bases remained unmatched. The length of the CDR3 is 15 residues. The germline V gene has CDR1 SNHLY and CDR2 FYNNEI. The CDR3 nucleotides read TGTGCCAGTGGGGAAGGTCCAGCGGGACCCTACGAGCAGTACTTC. It translates to CASGEGPAGPYEQYF.